The 5 T cell receptor beta chains given below trace back to one sample, sequenced in a study of cytomegalovirus exposure and HLA in healthy donors. The PCR ran on 60 Vbeta and 13 Jbeta primers. Method: immunoSEQ multiplex PCR; TCRdb's copy keeps in-frame clones and lacks some. The repertoire includes 130,000 or so clones, around 70% of them detected once, and roughly 2% sits in the top ten. Sequencing input: PBMCs. The receptors come from a woman in her thirties or forties in good health and CMV-seropositive.

V usage is TRBV7-3 and J usage is TRBJ2-2, with a possible D match to TRBD1 (5 bases). Germline CDR1 is SGHTA and CDR2 is FQGTGA. There are 17 residues in the CDR3. The V end was cut by 1 base, the J end by 0 bases, with 12 bases between. DNA for the CDR3: TGTGCCAGCAGCTTAAAAGGACAAGGGGCGAACACCGGGGAGCTGTTTTTT. Translating gives CASSLKGQGANTGELFF.

Here the CDR3 DNA reads TGTGCCAGCAGCTTAGGGGGGGGCAGGACAGCAAACTACGAGCAGTACTTC. Translated: CASSLGGGRTANYEQYF. The V and J genes are TRBV7-2 and TRBJ2-7, with D possibly being TRBD2 (7 bases). CDR1 and CDR2 (germline): SGHTA, FQGNSA. The CDR3 covers 17 residues. V lost 1 base and J 3 bases, leaving 19 bases between the germline ends.

The chain recombines TRBV28 with TRBJ1-2, with TRBD1 matching over 10 bases. The trim removed 2 bases at V and 4 bases at J, leaving 4 bases unmatched. The CDR3 spans 15 residues. Looked up from germline, CDR1 is MDHEN and CDR2 is SYDVKM. Written as DNA, the CDR3 is TGTGCCAGCAGTTTACGGGACAGGGGACTCTATGGCTACACCTTC. Translated: CASSLRDRGLYGYTF.

The chain couples TRBV28 to TRBJ1-5; a weak D match, TRBD1 (6 bases). The CDR3 runs 11 residues. Trimming removed 5 bases at V and 7 bases at J, with 6 bases between. Germline-derived CDR1 and CDR2 are MDHEN and SYDVKM. In DNA form, the CDR3 reads TGTGCCAGCAGTACAGGGCAGCCCCAGCATTTT. Residues: CASSTGQPQHF.

The CDR3 here is CASSSQVGYGYTF. CDR3 nucleotide sequence: TGTGCCAGCAGCTCCCAGGTTGGCTATGGCTACACCTTC. This chain links TRBV7-3 with TRBJ1-2; D is undetermined. The CDR3 runs to 13 residues. V dropped 4 bases and J dropped 4 bases, with 10 bases sitting between them. Per germline, CDR1 SGHTA and CDR2 FQGTGA.